These T cell receptor beta chains were read from a single sample in a study of T-cell memory formation after mild COVID-19. Via MiXCR, TCRdb re-called the 5' RACE reads, giving one row per CDR3 protein. The repertoire holds roughly 600,000 distinct CDR3 sequences, with under 20% as singletons. Sequences were obtained from PBMCs or a T cell subset sorted from them (not recorded which). These receptors all stem from an adult woman who had mild COVID-19 (a few samples of this study predate the infection). Cell type and time point are not known. The CDR3 runs from the conserved cysteine through the conserved F or W. The order of the fields is CDR3 protein, CDR3 DNA, V gene, clone size, D gene, J gene. A D gene is named only where the DNA matches it firmly. Clone sizes are given selectively: once, few, many, or a class where the clone is expanded.

CDR3: CASRRGRDTEAFF
DNA: TGCGCCAGCAGGAGGGGGCGGGACACTGAAGCTTTCTTT
V: TRBV4-1
size: few
D: TRBD1
J: TRBJ1-1

CDR3: CAWRKAGTGADWNTGELFF
DNA: TGTGCCTGGAGGAAAGCCGGGACAGGGGCCGACTGGAACACCGGGGAGCTGTTTTTT
V: TRBV30
size: many
D: TRBD1
J: TRBJ2-2

CDR3: CASSGGTGRLDEKLFF
DNA: TGTGCCAGCAGTGGCGGGACAGGGAGGTTGGATGAAAAACTGTTTTTT
V: TRBV2
size: -
D: TRBD1
J: TRBJ1-4

CDR3: CASSQEPGLGYEQYF
DNA: TGTGCCAGCAGCCAAGAACCGGGACTTGGCTACGAGCAGTACTTC
V: TRBV4-2
size: few
D: -
J: TRBJ2-7

CDR3: CASSSPGLGQHEQFF
DNA: TGTGCCAGCAGCTCACCGGGGTTGGGCCAGCATGAGCAGTTCTTC
V: TRBV7-9
size: -
D: -
J: TRBJ2-1

CDR3: CASSPLAPPEAFF
DNA: TGTGCCAGCTCACCTTTGGCTCCCCCGGAAGCTTTCTTT
V: TRBV18
size: few
D: -
J: TRBJ1-1

CDR3: CASSRRGLGFENEQYF
DNA: TGCGCCAGCAGCCGTAGGGGGCTCGGGTTTGAAAACGAGCAGTACTTC
V: TRBV5-1
size: -
D: TRBD1
J: TRBJ2-7

CDR3: CASRDGTGELFF
DNA: TGTGCCAGCAGGGATGGAACCGGGGAGCTGTTTTTT
V: TRBV7-9
size: -
D: -
J: TRBJ2-2

CDR3: CASSPLEGSNQPQHF
DNA: TGTGCCAGCAGCCCCTTAGAGGGTAGCAATCAGCCCCAGCATTTT
V: TRBV11-2
size: few
D: -
J: TRBJ1-5

CDR3: CASSFLLAGVLDEQFF
DNA: TGTGCCAGCAGTTTTCTTTTAGCGGGAGTGCTCGATGAGCAGTTCTTC
V: TRBV27
size: few
D: TRBD2
J: TRBJ2-1

CDR3: CASSQDWKTEAFF
DNA: TGTGCCAGCAGCCAAGATTGGAAGACTGAAGCTTTCTTT
V: TRBV14
size: -
D: -
J: TRBJ1-1

CDR3: CASSLDGPQTRVGYTF
DNA: TGCGCCAGCAGCTTGGACGGACCACAGACTCGAGTAGGCTACACCTTC
V: TRBV5-1
size: few
D: -
J: TRBJ1-2

CDR3: CATSDSEWGPGYGYTF
DNA: TGTGCCACCAGTGATTCGGAGTGGGGCCCAGGCTATGGCTACACCTTC
V: TRBV24-1
size: -
D: -
J: TRBJ1-2

CDR3: CASSLGGASGGNEQFF
DNA: TGTGCCAGCAGCTTGGGCGGGGCTAGCGGGGGCAATGAGCAGTTCTTC
V: TRBV5-4
size: -
D: TRBD2
J: TRBJ2-1

CDR3: CASSLNPGEGETQYF
DNA: TGCGCCAGCAGCTTGAATCCAGGAGAGGGAGAGACCCAGTACTTC
V: TRBV5-1
size: many
D: -
J: TRBJ2-5

CDR3: CASSVVPVLGGYTF
DNA: TGTGCCAGCAGCGTAGTCCCGGTTCTAGGTGGCTACACCTTC
V: TRBV9
size: -
D: -
J: TRBJ1-2

CDR3: CASSYGGTSDYGYTF
DNA: TGTGCCAGCAGTTACGGAGGGACCTCGGACTATGGCTACACCTTC
V: TRBV6-5
size: few
D: -
J: TRBJ1-2

CDR3: CASSYEAEKLFF
DNA: TGTGCCAGCAGTTACGAAGCTGAAAAACTGTTTTTT
V: TRBV6-1
size: -
D: -
J: TRBJ1-4

CDR3: CASSSVRGGSTDTQYF
DNA: TGTGCCAGCAGCAGCGTTAGAGGGGGAAGCACAGATACGCAGTATTTT
V: TRBV7-2
size: few
D: -
J: TRBJ2-3

CDR3: CASSARDRFYEQYF
DNA: TGTGCCAGCAGTGCCCGGGACAGGTTCTACGAGCAGTACTTC
V: TRBV2
size: -
D: TRBD1
J: TRBJ2-7

CDR3: CASSVGTLDGYEQYF
DNA: TGTGCCAGCAGCGTAGGGACCCTCGACGGCTACGAGCAGTACTTC
V: TRBV9
size: many
D: -
J: TRBJ2-7

CDR3: CASSIRTSGTDTQYF
DNA: TGTGCCAGCAGCATACGGACTAGCGGCACAGATACGCAGTATTTT
V: TRBV7-2
size: many
D: TRBD2
J: TRBJ2-3

CDR3: CASSDEVGFGEQFF
DNA: TGTGCCAGCAGCGACGAAGTAGGATTCGGTGAGCAGTTCTTC
V: TRBV7-2
size: few
D: -
J: TRBJ2-1

CDR3: CASSLARTSTYNEQFF
DNA: TGTGCCAGCAGCTTAGCGCGGACTAGCACTTACAATGAGCAGTTCTTC
V: TRBV7-8
size: many
D: TRBD2
J: TRBJ2-1

CDR3: CASTMLGQETQYF
DNA: TGCGCCAGCACCATGCTGGGACAAGAGACCCAGTACTTC
V: TRBV5-1
size: -
D: -
J: TRBJ2-5

CDR3: CASSQGVAGSGSPLHF
DNA: TGTGCCAGCAGCCAAGGCGTGGCGGGGTCGGGCTCACCCCTCCACTTT
V: TRBV3-1
size: -
D: -
J: TRBJ1-6

CDR3: CSGTRGAEAFF
DNA: TGCAGCGGGACGCGGGGGGCTGAAGCTTTCTTT
V: TRBV29-1
size: few
D: -
J: TRBJ1-1

CDR3: CASSPDGGGTDTQYF
DNA: TGTGCCAGCAGCCCCGACGGTGGGGGAACAGATACGCAGTATTTT
V: TRBV5-5
size: -
D: -
J: TRBJ2-3

CDR3: CASSDDSVYGYTF
DNA: TGTGCCAGCAGCGACGACAGTGTTTATGGCTACACCTTC
V: TRBV11-2
size: -
D: -
J: TRBJ1-2

CDR3: CASSLSRVYEQYF
DNA: TGTGCCAGCAGTTTAAGCCGAGTGTACGAGCAGTACTTC
V: TRBV27
size: -
D: -
J: TRBJ2-7

CDR3: CASSQEGGLALQFF
DNA: TGCGCCAGCAGCCAAGAAGGGGGACTAGCCCTTCAGTTCTTC
V: TRBV4-1
size: few
D: TRBD2
J: TRBJ2-1

CDR3: CASSSPGTAGYTF
DNA: TGTGCCAGCAGTTCCCCCGGGACGGCGGGCTACACCTTC
V: TRBV6-2/TRBV6-3
size: few
D: -
J: TRBJ1-2

CDR3: CASSSHSPGSGANVLTF
DNA: TGTGCCAGCAGCTCACATTCTCCAGGGTCTGGGGCCAACGTCCTGACTTTC
V: TRBV3-1
size: -
D: -
J: TRBJ2-6

CDR3: CASSSDKRGGRWTEAFF
DNA: TGTGCCAGCAGTTCGGACAAAAGGGGAGGTAGGTGGACTGAAGCTTTCTTT
V: TRBV12-3/TRBV12-4
size: -
D: -
J: TRBJ1-1

CDR3: CAWSPRGRNTGELFF
DNA: TGTGCCTGGAGCCCGAGGGGGCGTAACACCGGGGAGCTGTTTTTT
V: TRBV30
size: few
D: TRBD1
J: TRBJ2-2

CDR3: CASSLAGPSHTEAFF
DNA: TGCGCCAGCAGCTTGGCTGGTCCCTCGCACACTGAAGCTTTCTTT
V: TRBV5-1
size: -
D: -
J: TRBJ1-1

CDR3: CASRMDAGGGTEAFF
DNA: TGTGCCAGCCGGATGGACGCCGGGGGGGGCACTGAAGCTTTCTTT
V: TRBV6-5
size: -
D: -
J: TRBJ1-1

CDR3: CASRTSGSGEQFF
DNA: TGTGCCAGCAGGACTAGCGGGAGTGGTGAGCAGTTCTTC
V: TRBV7-9
size: -
D: TRBD2
J: TRBJ2-1

CDR3: CASSTGTSGGFANTGELFF
DNA: TGTGCCAGCAGTACCGGGACTAGCGGGGGATTCGCGAACACCGGGGAGCTGTTTTTT
V: TRBV12-3/TRBV12-4
size: -
D: TRBD2
J: TRBJ2-2